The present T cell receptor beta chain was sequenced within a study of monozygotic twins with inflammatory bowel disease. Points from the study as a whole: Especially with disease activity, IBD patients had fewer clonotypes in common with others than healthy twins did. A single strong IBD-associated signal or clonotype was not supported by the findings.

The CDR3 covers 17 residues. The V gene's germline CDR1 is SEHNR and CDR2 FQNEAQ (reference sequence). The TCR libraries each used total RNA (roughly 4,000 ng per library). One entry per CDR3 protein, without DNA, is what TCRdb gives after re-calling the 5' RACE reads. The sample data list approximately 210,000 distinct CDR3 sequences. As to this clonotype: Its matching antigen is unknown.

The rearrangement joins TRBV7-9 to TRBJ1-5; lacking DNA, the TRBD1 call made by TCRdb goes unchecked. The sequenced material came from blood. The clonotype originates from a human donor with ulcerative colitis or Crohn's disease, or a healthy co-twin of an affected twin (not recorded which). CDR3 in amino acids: CASSLGQGPNSNQPQHF.